This T cell receptor (beta chain) was identified during a study of beta chain features in type 1 diabetes (dated by TCRdb to 2016 to 2019). Describing the broader study: Mean age, gender distribution, total cell number and subset yield did not differ between patients and healthy donors. A total of some 100,000,000 sorted cells were examined across all samples, and a strong correlation was observed between cell number per subset and RNA yield. The study compared TCRB repertoires of sorted circulating CD4+ T cell subsets between recently diagnosed type 1 diabetes patients and matched healthy donors. Whereas all 30 or so donors provided naive and central memory subsets, regulatory and stem cell-like memory subsets were isolated from just 8 patients and about 8 healthy donors. Findings and caveats that apply to the study as a whole: PCR might favor shorter templates, but patient and control samples were amplified and corrected together, so any skew would affect both groups equally. Type 1 diabetes patients showed a moderate but significant shortening of TCRB CDR3 length in all four CD4+ subsets. Patients with type 1 diabetes made fewer insertions and deleted more nucleotides at VDJ recombination sites, implying thymic rearrangement abnormalities. Naive, central memory and regulatory TCRB repertoires appeared more similar among patients than among healthy donors. Because the HLA sub-analyses included only small numbers of individuals, any influence of HLA type on TCRB rearrangement was left unresolved. Because cDNA was sequenced instead of genomic DNA, activated cells with high expression could be over-represented, although the groups did not differ in activation or CD3 levels.

All of the isolated RNA was reverse transcribed with the High Capacity cDNA Reverse Transcription Kit, so expressed TCRB transcripts were sequenced. Deep immunoSEQ sequencing was applied to naive, central memory and regulatory T cell samples, giving an average of roughly 3.6 million total reads per sample. Sorted cells were lysed in RLT buffer, and RNA was extracted using DNase-treated RNeasy Micro or Mini kits according to cell number. To prevent cross-contamination, each cell subset was processed individually, whereas patient and healthy donor samples were processed jointly. The immunoSEQ multiplex PCR was used to amplify TCRB sequences from cDNA, yielding 87-bp fragments that span the CDR3 region. The amplicons were sequenced using the Illumina HiSeq platform. As for the authors' bioinformatics: PCR bias was computationally corrected using synthetic template baselines, reads within Hamming distance 2 were collapsed, and singletons that could not be merged were discarded. Reads were aligned against IMGT so that V, D and J genes, CDR3 length and insertions or deletions at six rearrangement sites could be assigned. Within each subset, clonotype counts were normalized to the number of sorted cells before true diversity and Gini coefficients were calculated with the tcR R package. The overlap coefficient, calculated on TCRB nucleotide sequences, was used to quantify repertoire sharing. Out-of-frame TCRB sequences from naive cells were analyzed to stand in for the pre-selection repertoire. Drawn from immuneACCESS, this table holds only the in-frame rearrangements with V and J called that TCRdb kept. Clones are partly lost; checked studies trace under half to an unresolved V gene and leave the rest unexplained. V and J calls and clone size follow that table, whereas D and trimming were derived from the DNA. Within this sample are 600,000 to 700,000 clones, with 9.5% to 15% of them counted one time only. The ten largest make up more than 0.095% of the sample.

Per the germline V gene (reference sequence), MNHEY is the CDR1 and SMNVEV is the CDR2. The cysteine opens and the phenylalanine closes a CDR3 of 15 amino acids. Only the CDR3 part of the read is kept: 45 bases, read in frame from the first base. The junction carries 13 bases between V and J, which are trimmed by 1 base and 4 bases respectively. This clone occurred a few times. Its binding antigen is unknown. Base-call qualities are not available, and no considerably larger clone is one nucleotide away. Each donor gave one peripheral blood draw, averaging approximately 0.11 L, which was collected into heparinised tubes. Naive, central memory, regulatory and stem cell-like memory CD4+ T cells were sorted on a BD FACSAria II using a panel including CD45RO, CCR7, CD25, CD127, CD95 and CD27. All sorted populations exceeded 95% purity. PBMCs were isolated immediately by Lymphoprep density gradient centrifugation and stained directly without culture. Samples were stained and sorted in pairs, with one healthy donor and one patient per experiment, so that batch effects were minimized.

What was sequenced was naive CD4+ T cells from blood. The meaning of the sample's cell subset or site label: true naive CD4+ T cells. The chain was built from TRBV27 and TRBJ2-5; the D gene could be either TRBD1 or TRBD2, each agreeing at 5 bases. The sequence was obtained from a man aged 30 to 45 with type 1 diabetes. At the DNA level, the sequence is TGTGCCAGCAGTTTATGGGGCTTGAGGGGAGAGACCCAGTACTTC. Translated, it reads CASSLWGLRGETQYF.